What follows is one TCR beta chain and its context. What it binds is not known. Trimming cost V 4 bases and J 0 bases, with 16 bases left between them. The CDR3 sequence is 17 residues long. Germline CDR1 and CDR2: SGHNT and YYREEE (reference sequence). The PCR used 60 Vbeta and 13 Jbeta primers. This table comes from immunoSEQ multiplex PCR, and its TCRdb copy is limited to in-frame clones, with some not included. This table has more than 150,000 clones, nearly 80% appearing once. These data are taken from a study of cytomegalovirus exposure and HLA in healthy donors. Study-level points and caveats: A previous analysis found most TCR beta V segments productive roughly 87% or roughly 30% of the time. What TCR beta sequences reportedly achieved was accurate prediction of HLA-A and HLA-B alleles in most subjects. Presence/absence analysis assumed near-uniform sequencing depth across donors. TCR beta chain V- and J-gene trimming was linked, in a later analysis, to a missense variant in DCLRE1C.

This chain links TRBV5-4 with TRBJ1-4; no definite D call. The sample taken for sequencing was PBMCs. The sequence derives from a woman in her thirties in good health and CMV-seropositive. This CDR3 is CASSLSTYTATNEKLFF. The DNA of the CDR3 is TGTGCCAGCAGCCTATCAACCTACACAGCAACTAATGAAAAACTGTTTTTT.